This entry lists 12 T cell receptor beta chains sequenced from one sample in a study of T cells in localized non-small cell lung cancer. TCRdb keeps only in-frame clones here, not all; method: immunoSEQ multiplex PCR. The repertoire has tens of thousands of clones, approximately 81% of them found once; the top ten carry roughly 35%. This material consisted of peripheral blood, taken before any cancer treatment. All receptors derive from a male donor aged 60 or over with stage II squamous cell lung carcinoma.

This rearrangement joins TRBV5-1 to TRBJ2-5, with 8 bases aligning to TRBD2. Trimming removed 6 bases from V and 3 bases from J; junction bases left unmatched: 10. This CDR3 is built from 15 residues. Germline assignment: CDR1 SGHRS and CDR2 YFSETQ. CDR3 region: CASTLTGTSEETQYF. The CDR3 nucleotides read TGCGCCAGCACCTTAACCGGGACTAGTGAAGAGACCCAGTACTTC. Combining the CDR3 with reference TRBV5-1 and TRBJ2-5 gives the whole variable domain KAGVTQTPRYLIKTRGQQVTLSCSPISGHRSVSWYQQTPGQGLQFLFEYFSETQRNKGNFPGRFSGRQFSNSRSEMNVSTLELGDSALYLCASTLTGTSEETQYFGPGTRLLVL.

The CDR3 sequence is CASSFQGVGETQYF. Written as DNA, the CDR3 is TGTGCCAGCAGCTTTCAAGGGGTAGGAGAGACCCAGTACTTC. The chain employs TRBV7-3 and TRBJ2-5; D is possibly TRBD1 (5 bases). The CDR3 length is 14 residues. Trimming left V 3 bases short and J 4 bases short, with 12 bases between. The V gene's germline CDR1 is SGHTA and CDR2 FQGTGA.

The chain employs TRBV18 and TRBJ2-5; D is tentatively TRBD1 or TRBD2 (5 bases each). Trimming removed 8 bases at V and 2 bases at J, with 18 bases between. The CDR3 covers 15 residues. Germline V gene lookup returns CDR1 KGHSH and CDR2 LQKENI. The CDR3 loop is CASQTMGRIQETQYF. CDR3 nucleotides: TGTGCCAGCCAGACGATGGGACGGATACAAGAGACCCAGTACTTC.

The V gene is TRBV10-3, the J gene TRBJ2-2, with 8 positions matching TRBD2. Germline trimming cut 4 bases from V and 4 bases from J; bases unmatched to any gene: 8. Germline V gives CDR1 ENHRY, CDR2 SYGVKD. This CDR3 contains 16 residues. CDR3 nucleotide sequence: TGTGCCATCAGTGTGTTGGCGGGAGGAGGCACCGGGGAGCTGTTTTTT. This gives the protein CAISVLAGGGTGELFF.

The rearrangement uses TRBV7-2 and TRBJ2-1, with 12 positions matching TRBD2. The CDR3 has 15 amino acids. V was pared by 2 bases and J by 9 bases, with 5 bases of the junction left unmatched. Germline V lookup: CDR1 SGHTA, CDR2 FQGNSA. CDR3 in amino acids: CASSLKLAGGVEQFF. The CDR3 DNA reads TGTGCCAGCAGCTTAAAACTAGCGGGGGGTGTTGAGCAGTTCTTC.

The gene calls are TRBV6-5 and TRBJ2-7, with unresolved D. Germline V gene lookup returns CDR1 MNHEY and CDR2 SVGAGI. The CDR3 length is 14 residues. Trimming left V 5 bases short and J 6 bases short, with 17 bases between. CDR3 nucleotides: TGTGCCAGCAGTGCAGACCAACAAGTTTCCGAGCAGTACTTC. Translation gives CASSADQQVSEQYF.

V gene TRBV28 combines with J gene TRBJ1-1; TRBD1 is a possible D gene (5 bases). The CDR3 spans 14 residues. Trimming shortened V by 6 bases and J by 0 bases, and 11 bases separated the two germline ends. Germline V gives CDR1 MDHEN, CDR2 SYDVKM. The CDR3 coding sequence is TGTGCCAGCAGGATGACAGTCATGAACACTGAAGCTTTCTTT. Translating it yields CASRMTVMNTEAFF.

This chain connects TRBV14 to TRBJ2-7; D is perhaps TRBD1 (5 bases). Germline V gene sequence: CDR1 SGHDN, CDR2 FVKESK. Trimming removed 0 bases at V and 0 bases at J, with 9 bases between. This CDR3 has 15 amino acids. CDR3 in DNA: TGTGCCAGCAGCCAAGACAGGGCCCTCTCCTACGAGCAGTACTTC. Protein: CASSQDRALSYEQYF.

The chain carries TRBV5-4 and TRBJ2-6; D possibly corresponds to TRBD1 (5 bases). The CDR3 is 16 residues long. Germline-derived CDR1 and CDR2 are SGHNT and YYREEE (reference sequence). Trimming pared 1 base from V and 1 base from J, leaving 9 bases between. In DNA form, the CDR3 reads TGTGCCAGCAGCTTGCAGGGTGGGTCTGGGGCCAACGTCCTGACTTTC. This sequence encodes CASSLQGGSGANVLTF. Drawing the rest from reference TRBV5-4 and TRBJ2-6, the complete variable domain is ETGVTQSPTHLIKTRGQQVTLRCSSQSGHNTVSWYQQALGQGPQFIFQYYREEENGRGNFPPRFSGLQFPNYSSELNVNALELDDSALYLCASSLQGGSGANVLTFGAGSRLTVL.

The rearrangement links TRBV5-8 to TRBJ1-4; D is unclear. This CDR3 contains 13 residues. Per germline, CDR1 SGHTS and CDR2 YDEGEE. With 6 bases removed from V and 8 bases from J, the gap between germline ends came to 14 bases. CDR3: CASTWRGGEKLFF. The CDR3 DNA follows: TGTGCCAGCACCTGGAGAGGTGGGGAAAAACTGTTTTTT.

This chain's CDR3 is CASSLISGGNEKLFF. The CDR3, as DNA: TGCGCCAGCAGCTTGATCTCCGGGGGAAATGAAAAACTGTTTTTT. The chain is built from TRBV5-1 and TRBJ1-4; D perhaps matches TRBD1 (5 bases). The germline V gene encodes CDR1 SGHRS and CDR2 YFSETQ. Trimming took 1 base from V and 5 from J, leaving 12 bases between them. This CDR3 region has 15 residues.

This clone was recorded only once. The CDR3 loop is CASSVLGGSRYEQYF. CDR3 coding DNA: TGTGCCAGCAGCGTATTAGGAGGGAGCAGGTACGAGCAGTACTTC. The genes are TRBV9 and TRBJ2-7; D possibly corresponds to TRBD2 (6 bases). The CDR3 has 15 amino acids. The germline CDR1 and CDR2 sequences are SGDLS and YYNGEE. V shed 1 base and J shed 4 bases, with 15 bases lying between them.